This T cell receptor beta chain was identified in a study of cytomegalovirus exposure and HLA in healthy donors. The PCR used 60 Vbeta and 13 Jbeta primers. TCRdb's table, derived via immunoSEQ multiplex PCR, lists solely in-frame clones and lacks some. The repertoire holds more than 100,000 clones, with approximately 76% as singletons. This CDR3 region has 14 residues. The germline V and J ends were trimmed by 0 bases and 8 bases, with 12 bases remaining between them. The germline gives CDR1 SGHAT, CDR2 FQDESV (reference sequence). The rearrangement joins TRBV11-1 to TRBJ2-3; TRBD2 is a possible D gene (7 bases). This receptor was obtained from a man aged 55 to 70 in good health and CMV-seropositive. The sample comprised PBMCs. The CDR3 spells CASSLAAGAPTQYF. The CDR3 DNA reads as TGTGCCAGCAGCTTAGCCGCGGGGGCCCCTACGCAGTATTTT.